Given below is one TCR beta chain in context. Its antigen is unknown. This may arise from a read error, as a much more abundant clone is one base away. The data were obtained in a study of tumor and adjacent non-tumor tissue in lung cancer. General observations from the study: Tumor repertoires had a smaller top 100 clone share than normal lung. Tumor tissue had significantly higher TCR diversity than normal lung. Patients with more diverse tumor TCRs had worse survival.

The library came from three nested PCR rounds adapted from ARM-PCR protocols. Each CDR3 protein gets one entry after TCRdb re-called the multiplex PCR reads with MiXCR. The sample consists of 50,000 or so distinct CDR3 sequences, 74% of them appearing once. Germline CDR1 MDHEN, CDR2 SYDVKM. This CDR3 has 16 residues. The V end was cut by 7 bases, the J end by 4 bases, with 22 bases between. No cell sorting was done before RNA was extracted from the tissue. The normal lung tissue was taken more than 3 cm from the tumor edge. This sequence originates from a woman aged 60-70 years with non-small cell lung cancer. V gene TRBV28 combines with J gene TRBJ1-2; D possibly corresponds to TRBD1 (5 bases). Sequenced: distant non-tumor lung tissue. CDR3 amino acids: CASNFPSETDLYGYTF. The CDR3, as DNA: TGTGCCAGCAATTTCCCTTCGGAGACAGACCTCTATGGCTACACCTTC.